This passage covers 21 T cell receptor beta chains from one sample sequenced in a study of T cells in localized non-small cell lung cancer. Clones were read by immunoSEQ multiplex PCR, and TCRdb kept only the in-frame ones, dropping some. The sample gives 20,000 to 25,000 clones, approximately 87% of which show up once; 12% is in the top ten. Sample: PBMCs, taken before any cancer treatment. All receptors come from a man between 40 and 69 years old with stage II squamous cell lung carcinoma.

V is TRBV30 and J is TRBJ1-4, with D possibly TRBD1 on 6 matching bases. V was cut by 2 bases and J by 4 bases, with 17 bases left in between. The CDR3 loop spans 16 amino acids. The germline CDR1 and CDR2 sequences are GTSNPN and SVGIG (reference sequence). DNA of the CDR3: TGTGCCTGGAGTTTAGGCTCAGGGGCCAATAATGAAAAACTGTTTTTT. Translated, it gives CAWSLGSGANNEKLFF.

The CDR3 spells CASSVVPTDTQYF. For the CDR3, the DNA is TGTGCCAGCAGCGTAGTCCCCACAGATACGCAGTATTTT. J is TRBJ2-3 and V is TRBV9; no definite D call. Germline V CDR1 and CDR2: SGDLS, YYNGEE. This CDR3 spans 13 amino acids. Trimming removed 0 bases at V and 2 bases at J, with 4 bases between.

The CDR3 protein is CASSQVSGGRLSGNTIYF. CDR3 coding DNA: TGCGCCAGCAGCCAAGTCTCAGGGGGGCGACTAAGTGGAAACACCATATATTTT. The chain is built from TRBV4-3 and TRBJ1-3, with 7 bases lining up with TRBD1. There are 18 residues in the CDR3. The V segment lost 1 base and the J segment 3 bases; nucleotides outside the gene matches: 12. Germline V gene lookup returns CDR1 LGHNA and CDR2 YSLEER.

The genes are TRBV2 and TRBJ2-7, with D perhaps TRBD2 (6 bases). Germline CDR1 is SNHLY and CDR2 is FYNNEI. The CDR3 sequence is 15 residues long. V lost 7 bases, J lost 3 bases, and 19 bases lay in between. The CDR3 coding sequence is TGTGCCAGCACCACCGACCCTTATAGCGGCTACGAGCAGTACTTC. Translating it yields CASTTDPYSGYEQYF.

CDR3 residues: CAWSVGLAGVDTQYF. The CDR3 DNA is TGTGCCTGGAGTGTGGGCCTAGCGGGAGTAGATACGCAGTATTTT. The rearrangement uses TRBV30 and TRBJ2-3; 10 bases map to TRBD2. The CDR3 totals 15 residues. V lost 0 bases, J lost 5 bases, and 5 bases stayed unmatched. Germline values: CDR1 GTSNPN, CDR2 SVGIG (reference sequence).

The chain couples TRBV6-1 to TRBJ2-4, with D perhaps TRBD1 or TRBD2 (5 bases each). The germline CDR1 and CDR2 sequences are MNHNS and SASEGT. Trimming stripped 6 bases from V and 12 bases from J, with 12 bases between. The CDR3 covers 11 residues. CDR3 in amino acids: CASSTREYQYF. The CDR3 nucleotides are TGTGCCAGCAGCACCAGGGAGTATCAGTACTTC.

The V gene is TRBV7-9, the J gene TRBJ2-1; 8 positions match TRBD2. CDR1 SEHNR and CDR2 FQNEAQ come from the germline V gene (reference sequence). The CDR3 sequence is 17 residues long. The junction had 12 bases not matched to a gene; V was cut back by 3 bases and J by 5 bases. CDR3 residues: CASSFLQSGSFNNEQFF. Written as DNA, the CDR3 is TGTGCCAGCAGCTTCCTTCAGAGCGGGAGCTTCAACAATGAGCAGTTCTTC. The full variable domain, in which reference TRBV7-9 and TRBJ2-1 provide the parts outside the CDR3, is DTGVSQNPRHKITKRGQNVTFRCDPISEHNRLYWYRQTLGQGPEFLTYFQNEAQLEKSRLLSDRFSAERPKGSFSTLEIQRTEQGDSAMYLCASSFLQSGSFNNEQFFGPGTRLTVL.

The gene calls are TRBV6-1 and TRBJ1-2, with a possible D match to TRBD1 (6 bases). CDR3 length: 15 residues. The germline V gene encodes CDR1 MNHNS and CDR2 SASEGT. V dropped 6 bases and J dropped 0 bases, with 14 bases sitting between them. Written as DNA, the CDR3 is TGTGCCAGCAGGGACACAGGGTCCCCTAACTATGGCTACACCTTC. Encoded protein: CASRDTGSPNYGYTF.

The gene calls are TRBV5-1 and TRBJ1-1; possibly TRBD1 for D (5 bases). Germline values: CDR1 SGHRS, CDR2 YFSETQ. The CDR3 loop spans 15 amino acids. Trimming removed 2 bases from V and 2 bases from J, with 13 bases in between. CDR3 in DNA: TGCGCCAGCAGCTTATCCATGGGGGGAAACACTGAAGCTTTCTTT. As protein: CASSLSMGGNTEAFF.

This chain uses TRBV28 with TRBJ1-3; D is unresolved. Germline V gives CDR1 MDHEN, CDR2 SYDVKM. The CDR3 has 13 amino acids. Trimming took 7 bases from V and 2 from J, leaving 9 bases between them. Written as DNA, the CDR3 is TGTGCCAGCACCTTACGGGCTGGAAACACCATATATTTT. It codes for CASTLRAGNTIYF.

This clone has just one count. The CDR3 protein is CASSPRVRPGHF. The CDR3 DNA reads as TGTGCCAGCAGTCCCCGGGTTCGTCCCGGGCATTTT. V usage is TRBV28 and J usage is TRBJ1-5, with D hard to call. V lost 5 bases, J lost 15 bases, and 17 bases lay in between. Germline V lookup: CDR1 MDHEN, CDR2 SYDVKM. The CDR3 length is 12 residues. Filled out from reference TRBV28 and TRBJ1-5, the complete variable domain reads DVKVTQSSRYLVKRTGEKVFLECVQDMDHENMFWYRQDPGLGLRLIYFSYDVKMKEKGDIPEGYSVSREKKERFSLILESASTNQTSMYLCASSPRVRPGHFGDGTRLSIL.

The genes are TRBV5-6 and TRBJ2-7, with TRBD2 identical over 10 bases. This CDR3 is 16 amino acids long. CDR1 is SGHDT, CDR2 YYEEEE, per germline. V shed 4 bases and J 6 bases; nucleotides not matched to a gene: 13. CDR3 amino acids: CASSIPGTSVRGEQYF. As DNA, the CDR3 is TGTGCCAGCAGCATTCCCGGGACTAGCGTTCGGGGCGAGCAGTACTTC.

The chain joins TRBV29-1 to TRBJ2-1, with D possibly TRBD2 on 5 matching bases. V was clipped by 0 bases and J by 15 bases, with 15 bases between them. The germline gives CDR1 SQVTM, CDR2 ANQGSEA. CDR3 length equals 12 residues. The CDR3 DNA reads as TGCAGCGTTGAAGAACCGCGGGCAGTGTGGTTCTTC. Translating it yields CSVEEPRAVWFF.

This rearrangement joins TRBV15 to TRBJ2-1, with 8 bases identical to TRBD1. V dropped 1 base and J dropped 6; count of bases not matched to a gene: 2. The CDR3 has 14 residues. CDR1 and CDR2 (germline): LNHNV, YYDKDF (reference sequence). CDR3 region: CATSRGTGLNEQFF. In DNA, the CDR3 is TGTGCCACCAGCAGAGGGACAGGGCTCAATGAGCAGTTCTTC.

The chain has TRBV27 and TRBJ1-4; the D gene is possibly TRBD1 (5 bases). With 4 bases removed from V and 2 bases from J, the gap between germline ends came to 11 bases. Germline assignment: CDR1 MNHEY and CDR2 SMNVEV (reference sequence). The CDR3 contains 15 residues. The CDR3 coding sequence is TGTGCCAGCAGTTCCATAGGGGTGACTAATGAAAAACTGTTTTTT. This translates into CASSSIGVTNEKLFF.

CDR3 amino acids: CASSPGLAGGIREELFF. The CDR3 nucleotides read TGTGCCAGCAGCCCGGGACTAGCGGGGGGTATCAGAGAGGAGCTGTTTTTT. The chain combines TRBV11-2 with TRBJ2-2, with 15 positions matching TRBD2. Germline V gene sequence: CDR1 SGHAT, CDR2 FQNNGV. There are 17 residues in the CDR3. With V trimmed by 5 bases and J by 10 bases, 11 bases remained unmatched.

This chain links TRBV5-1 with TRBJ1-3; tentatively, D is TRBD1 (6 bases). Trimming took off 7 bases at V and 4 bases at J, with 18 bases between the two ends. Germline values: CDR1 SGHRS, CDR2 YFSETQ. The CDR3 is made up of 15 amino acids. The CDR3 region is CASSPLGAEGNTIYF. CDR3 bases: TGCGCCAGCTCGCCATTGGGGGCGGAAGGAAACACCATATATTTT.

This chain uses TRBV6-5 with TRBJ2-5; perhaps TRBD2 as D (6 bases). Germline V gene sequence: CDR1 MNHEY, CDR2 SVGAGI. CDR3 size: 14 residues. Between the trimmed V and J ends, which lost 0 bases and 14 bases, there was a span of 19 bases. CDR3 loop: CASSYSIAASGFYF. The CDR3 DNA reads TGTGCCAGCAGTTACTCAATAGCGGCCTCGGGCTTCTACTTC.

The rearrangement links TRBV5-3 to TRBJ2-2; D assignment may be TRBD1 or TRBD2 (5 bases each). TRBV5-3 is known as an ORF, though its function is uncertain. Trimming stripped 1 base from V and 0 bases from J, with 13 bases between. The CDR3 is 17 amino acids. The CDR3 protein is CARSLPPGPSNTGELFF. The CDR3 DNA reads as TGTGCCAGAAGCTTGCCCCCGGGACCGTCGAACACCGGGGAGCTGTTTTTT.

V is TRBV19 and J is TRBJ1-2; D is undetermined. Germline values: CDR1 LNHDA, CDR2 SQIVND (reference sequence). With 5 bases removed from V and 7 bases from J, the gap between germline ends came to 11 bases. The CDR3 sequence is 12 residues long. The CDR3 loop is CASSPTGSGYTF. CDR3 nucleotide sequence: TGTGCCAGTAGTCCCACGGGTTCTGGCTACACCTTC.

This clone has just a few counts. V is TRBV19 and J is TRBJ1-1, with D hard to call. The CDR3 has 13 residues. CDR1 and CDR2 (germline): LNHDA, SQIVND (reference sequence). Between the trimmed V and J ends, which lost 7 bases and 5 bases, there was a span of 14 bases. DNA for the CDR3: TGTGCCAGTATGGCTGGGATAGGGACTGAAGCTTTCTTT. Protein product: CASMAGIGTEAFF. Variable domain in full (rest from reference TRBV19 and TRBJ1-1): DGGITQSPKYLFRKEGQNVTLSCEQNLNHDAMYWYRQDPGQGLRLIYYSQIVNDFQKGDIAEGYSVSREKKESFPLTVTSAQKNPTAFYLCASMAGIGTEAFFGQGTRLTVV.